This TCR beta chain appears in the sequencing data of a study of memory CD4+ T cells and cytomegalovirus serostatus. Findings of the study overall: Repertoires predicted CMV serostatus with median bootstrapped AUC of roughly 0.96.

The protocol was immunoSEQ multiplex PCR, while the TCRdb copy is restricted to in-frame clones and leaves out a portion. Of over 40,000 clones listed, around 80% are singletons. The CDR3 length is 16 residues. In germline, CDR1 is SGHNT, CDR2 YYREEE (reference sequence). Trimming took 4 bases from V and 0 from J, leaving 16 bases between them. In this sample, this clone turned up a few times. Its antigen is currently unknown. The sort gate was single viable CD3+CD4+CD8-CD45RO+ cells for memory CD4+ T cells. CD4+ T cells were isolated by positive magnetic selection. The chain combines TRBV5-4 with TRBJ2-5; D could derive from TRBD1 or TRBD2 (5 bases each). The sequenced sample consisted of memory CD4+ T cells from blood. This TCR was recovered from an adult in good health and CMV-seronegative. In DNA, the CDR3 is TGTGCCAGCAGCCCCACGAGGGGTGCGTACCAAGAGACCCAGTACTTC. This sequence encodes CASSPTRGAYQETQYF.